What follows is one T cell receptor beta chain and its context. Its target is not known. CDR3 length: 14 amino acids. From germline, CDR1 is SGHNT and CDR2 YENEEA. The V end was cut by 7 bases, the J end by 2 bases, with 12 bases between. This record comes from a study of cytomegalovirus exposure and HLA in healthy donors. General study findings and limits: The authors listed 150 to 200 TCR beta chains as cytomegalovirus-associated. The authors excluded some V segments, including TRBV6-2 and TRBV6-3, as indistinguishable. In vitro, three CMV-associated chains proved specific for CMV antigens.

Among the donors, all were healthy bone marrow donors. Primers for the PCR totalled 60 Vbeta and 13 Jbeta. TCRdb keeps only in-frame clones here, not all; method: immunoSEQ multiplex PCR. There are approximately 180,000 clones in the sample; approximately 78% occur only once, and about 2.5% lies in the top ten. The chain has TRBV11-3 and TRBJ2-1; a possible D gene is TRBD2 (6 bases). The source material was PBMCs. The TCR comes from a human donor in good health. The CDR3 nucleotides read TGTGCCAGCAATAAAGGCGGGACCTACAATGAGCAGTTCTTC. It codes for CASNKGGTYNEQFF. The full variable domain, rest sourced from reference TRBV11-3 and TRBJ2-1, is EAGVVQSPRYKIIEKKQPVAFWCNPISGHNTLYWYLQNLGQGPELLIRYENEEAVDDSQLPKDRFSAERLKGVDSTLKIQPAELGDSAVYLCASNKGGTYNEQFFGPGTRLTVL.